The clone carrying this T cell receptor (beta chain) showed up just once. The CDR3 covers 13 residues. Trimming left V 9 bases short and J 3 bases short, with 15 bases between. Germline values: CDR1 SGHRS, CDR2 YFSETQ. The record originates from a study of CD8+ T cells in alopecia areata. Treatment reported: oral pan-JAK inhibitor, 5-10 mg twice daily. Extracted RNA was reverse transcribed, and the resulting cDNA served as sequencing template. The repertoire was sequenced with immunoSEQ multiplex PCR; TCRdb's copy has only in-frame clones and lacks some. Among around 290,000 clones listed, roughly 64% were seen once.

This TCR was recovered from a human donor with alopecia areata. Sequencing was performed on CD4+ T cells sorted from blood, taken at week 24, from a patient treated with tofacitinib. V and J are TRBV5-1 and TRBJ2-5; either TRBD1 or TRBD2 may supply D (5 bases each). The CDR3 here is CATTRDGEETQYF. The CDR3 DNA follows: TGCGCCACGACACGGGACGGAGAAGAGACCCAGTACTTC.